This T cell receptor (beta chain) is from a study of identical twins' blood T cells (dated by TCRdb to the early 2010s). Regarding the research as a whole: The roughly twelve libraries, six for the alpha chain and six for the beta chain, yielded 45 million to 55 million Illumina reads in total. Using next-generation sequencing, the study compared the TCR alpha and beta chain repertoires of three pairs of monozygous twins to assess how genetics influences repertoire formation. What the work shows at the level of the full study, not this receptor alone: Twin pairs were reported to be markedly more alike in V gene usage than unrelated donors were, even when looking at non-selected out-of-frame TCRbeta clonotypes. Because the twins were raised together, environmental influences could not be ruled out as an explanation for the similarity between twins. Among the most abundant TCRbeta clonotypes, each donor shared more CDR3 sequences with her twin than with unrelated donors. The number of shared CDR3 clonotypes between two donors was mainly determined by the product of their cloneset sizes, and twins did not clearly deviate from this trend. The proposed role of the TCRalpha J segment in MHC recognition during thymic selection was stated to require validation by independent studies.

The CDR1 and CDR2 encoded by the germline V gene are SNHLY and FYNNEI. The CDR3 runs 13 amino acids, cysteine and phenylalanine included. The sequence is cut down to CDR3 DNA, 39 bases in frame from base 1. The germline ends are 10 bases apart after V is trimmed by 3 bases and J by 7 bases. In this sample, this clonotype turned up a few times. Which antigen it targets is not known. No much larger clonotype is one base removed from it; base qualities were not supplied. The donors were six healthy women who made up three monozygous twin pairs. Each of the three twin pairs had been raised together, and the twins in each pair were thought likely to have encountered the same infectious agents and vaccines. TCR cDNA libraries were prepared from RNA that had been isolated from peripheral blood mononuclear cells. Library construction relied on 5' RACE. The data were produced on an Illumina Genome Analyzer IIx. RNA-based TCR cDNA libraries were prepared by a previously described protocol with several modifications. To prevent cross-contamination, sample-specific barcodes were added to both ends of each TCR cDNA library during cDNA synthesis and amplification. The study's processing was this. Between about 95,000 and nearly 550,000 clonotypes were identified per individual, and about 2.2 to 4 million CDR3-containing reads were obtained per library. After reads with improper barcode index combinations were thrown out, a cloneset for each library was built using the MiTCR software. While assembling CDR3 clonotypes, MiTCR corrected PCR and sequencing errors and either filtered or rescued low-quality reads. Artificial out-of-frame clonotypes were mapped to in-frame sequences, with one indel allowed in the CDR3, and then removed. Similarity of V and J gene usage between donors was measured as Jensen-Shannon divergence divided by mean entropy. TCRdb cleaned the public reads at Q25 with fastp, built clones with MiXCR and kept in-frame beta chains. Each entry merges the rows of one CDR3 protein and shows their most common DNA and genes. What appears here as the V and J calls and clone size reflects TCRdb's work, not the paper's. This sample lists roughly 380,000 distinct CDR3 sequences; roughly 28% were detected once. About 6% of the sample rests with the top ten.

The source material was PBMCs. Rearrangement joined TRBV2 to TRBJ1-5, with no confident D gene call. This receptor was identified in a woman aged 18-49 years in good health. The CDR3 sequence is CASSEESMQPQHF. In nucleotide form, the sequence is TGTGCCAGCAGTGAGGAATCTATGCAGCCCCAGCATTTT.